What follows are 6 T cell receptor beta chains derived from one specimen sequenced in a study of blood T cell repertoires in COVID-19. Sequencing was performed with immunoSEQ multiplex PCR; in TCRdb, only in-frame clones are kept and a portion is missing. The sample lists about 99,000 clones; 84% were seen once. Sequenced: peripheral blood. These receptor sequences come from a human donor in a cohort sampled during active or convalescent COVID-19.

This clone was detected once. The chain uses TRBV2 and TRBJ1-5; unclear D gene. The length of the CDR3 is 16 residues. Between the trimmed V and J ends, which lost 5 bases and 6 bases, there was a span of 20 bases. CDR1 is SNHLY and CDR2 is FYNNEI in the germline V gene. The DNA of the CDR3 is TGTGCCAGCAGTCTGGAGGGTGCAAGTTCGGGTCAGCCCCAGCATTTT. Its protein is CASSLEGASSGQPQHF.

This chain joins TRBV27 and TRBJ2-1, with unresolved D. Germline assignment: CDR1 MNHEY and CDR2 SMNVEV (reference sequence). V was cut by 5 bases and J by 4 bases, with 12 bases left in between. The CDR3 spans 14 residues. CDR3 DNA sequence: TGTGCCAGCAGTCCACAGTCGGCGTACAATGAGCAGTTCTTC. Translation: CASSPQSAYNEQFF.

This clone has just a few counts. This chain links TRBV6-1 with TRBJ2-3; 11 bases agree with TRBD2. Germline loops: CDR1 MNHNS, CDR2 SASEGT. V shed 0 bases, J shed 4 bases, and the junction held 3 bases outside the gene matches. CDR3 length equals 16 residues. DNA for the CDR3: TGTGCCAGCAGTGAAGCTAGCGGGGGGGCCGCAGATACGCAGTATTTT. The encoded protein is CASSEASGGAADTQYF.

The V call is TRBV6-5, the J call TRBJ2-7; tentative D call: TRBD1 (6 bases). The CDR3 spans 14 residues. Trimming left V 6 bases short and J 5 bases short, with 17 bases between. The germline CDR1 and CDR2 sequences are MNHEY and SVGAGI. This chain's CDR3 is CASRLLTGSHEQYF. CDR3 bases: TGTGCCAGCAGACTCCTTACAGGGTCCCACGAGCAGTACTTC.

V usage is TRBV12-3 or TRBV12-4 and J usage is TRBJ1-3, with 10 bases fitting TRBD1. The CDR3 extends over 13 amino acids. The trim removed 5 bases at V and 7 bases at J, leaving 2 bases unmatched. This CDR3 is CASSPGQGNTIYF. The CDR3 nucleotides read TGTGCCAGCAGTCCGGGACAGGGGAACACCATATATTTT.

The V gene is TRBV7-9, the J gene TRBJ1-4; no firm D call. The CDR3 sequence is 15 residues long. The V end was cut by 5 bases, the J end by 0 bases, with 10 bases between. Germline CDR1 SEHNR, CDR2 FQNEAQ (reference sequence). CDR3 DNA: TGTGCCAGCAGCCCCATGAGATCAACTAATGAAAAACTGTTTTTT. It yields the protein CASSPMRSTNEKLFF.